This T cell receptor beta chain was sequenced for a study of radiation and T cells in renal cell carcinoma. Study-level results: No pretreatment tumor biopsies were available for baseline clonotypes. In blood, top tumor clones expanded by 2 weeks, shrinking by 4.

V was cut by 3 bases and J by 4 bases, with 8 bases left in between. The germline CDR1 and CDR2 sequences are SGHRS and YFSETQ. The CDR3 extends over 14 amino acids. The assay was immunoSEQ multiplex PCR, and TCRdb's table has in-frame clones only and misses some. The sample contains roughly 170,000 clones, approximately 90% of which appear only once. Time point here: blood 4 weeks post-SBRT, at nephrectomy. This sample's treatment: 15 Gy SBRT to primary tumor, nephrectomy 4 weeks later. Nephrectomy followed 15 Gy stereotactic body radiation by 4 weeks. The table lists this clone with a count of one. Its antigen remains unknown.

V usage is TRBV5-1 and J usage is TRBJ1-6; D gene uncertain. The clonotype originates from a woman aged 45-65 years with renal cell carcinoma. This specimen consisted of blood, obtained from a patient whose treatment included radiotherapy and nephrectomy. The CDR3 protein is CASSWAEYNSPLHF. The CDR3 bases are TGCGCCAGCAGCTGGGCCGAGTATAATTCACCCCTCCACTTT.